This is a list of T cell receptor beta chains from one sample in a study of sequential checkpoint blockade in melanoma. Here immunoSEQ multiplex PCR was the method, and the copy in TCRdb shows in-frame clones only, minus some. The data contain about 5,700 clones, roughly a fifth of them singletons. The sample here was tumor tissue (inferred from file names), taken from a patient given nivolumab and ipilimumab in sequence. The origin of the receptors is a human donor with melanoma. Both conserved end residues are part of each CDR3. The listing skips clone size in some rows; elsewhere it reads once, few, many or a size class.

size,V,CDR3
large,TRBV28,CASRRTGRRVNSPLHF
NA,TRBV28,CASTPNRDSHEQYF
few,TRBV6-8,CASSPRGEGETQYF
NA,TRBV11-3,CASSFSGGYNSPLHF
few,TRBV30,CAWRTGDKWITEAFF
NA,TRBV30,CAWGGDEETQYF
NA,TRBV6-8,CASSLGRVFNEKLFF
few,TRBV14,CASRATGTPRSGANVLTF
NA,TRBV6-8,CASSYEVTGGNQPQHF
medium-sized,TRBV19,CASGLGVGTEAFF
NA,TRBV28,CASSSELAGLFNEQFF
once,TRBV19,CASKYDRQYGYTF
NA,TRBV29-1,CSVGVRTGVDEQFF